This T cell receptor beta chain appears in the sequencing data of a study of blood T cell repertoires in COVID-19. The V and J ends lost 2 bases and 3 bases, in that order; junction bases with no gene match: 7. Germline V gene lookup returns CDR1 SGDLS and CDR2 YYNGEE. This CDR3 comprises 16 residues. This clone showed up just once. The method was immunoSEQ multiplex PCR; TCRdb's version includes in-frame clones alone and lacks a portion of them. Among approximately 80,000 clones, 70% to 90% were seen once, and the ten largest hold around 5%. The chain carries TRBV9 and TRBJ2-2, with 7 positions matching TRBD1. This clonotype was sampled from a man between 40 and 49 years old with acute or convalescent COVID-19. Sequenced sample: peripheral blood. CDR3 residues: CASSVLRDSYTGELFF. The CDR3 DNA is TGTGCCAGCAGCGTCTTAAGGGACAGCTACACCGGGGAGCTGTTTTTT.